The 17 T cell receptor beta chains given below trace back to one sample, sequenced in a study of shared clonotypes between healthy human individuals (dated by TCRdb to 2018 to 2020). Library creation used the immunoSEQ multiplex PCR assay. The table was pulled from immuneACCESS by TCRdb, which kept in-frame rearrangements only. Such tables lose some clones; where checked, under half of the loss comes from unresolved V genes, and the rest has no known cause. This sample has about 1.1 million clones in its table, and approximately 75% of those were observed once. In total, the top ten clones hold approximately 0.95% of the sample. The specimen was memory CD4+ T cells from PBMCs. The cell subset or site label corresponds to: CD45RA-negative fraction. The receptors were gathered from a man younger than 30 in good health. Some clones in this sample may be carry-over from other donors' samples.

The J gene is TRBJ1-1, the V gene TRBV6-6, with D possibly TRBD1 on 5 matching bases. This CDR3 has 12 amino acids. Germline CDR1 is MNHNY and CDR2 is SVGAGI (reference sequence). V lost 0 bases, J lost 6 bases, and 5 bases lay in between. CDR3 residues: CASSYSGAEAFF. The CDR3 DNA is TGTGCCAGCAGTTACTCGGGGGCTGAAGCTTTCTTT.

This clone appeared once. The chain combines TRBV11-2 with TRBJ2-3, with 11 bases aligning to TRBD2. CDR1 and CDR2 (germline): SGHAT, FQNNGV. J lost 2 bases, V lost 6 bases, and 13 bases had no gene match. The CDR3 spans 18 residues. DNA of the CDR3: TGTGCCAGCAGTCAGGGGCTAGCGGGAGGCCCTCCCACAGATACGCAGTATTTT. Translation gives CASSQGLAGGPPTDTQYF.

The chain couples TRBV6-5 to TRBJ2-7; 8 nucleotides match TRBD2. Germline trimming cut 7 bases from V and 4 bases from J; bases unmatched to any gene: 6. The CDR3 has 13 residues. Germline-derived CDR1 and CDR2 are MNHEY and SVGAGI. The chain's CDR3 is CASIPSGSYEQYF. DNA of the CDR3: TGTGCCAGCATACCCAGCGGGAGTTACGAGCAGTACTTC.

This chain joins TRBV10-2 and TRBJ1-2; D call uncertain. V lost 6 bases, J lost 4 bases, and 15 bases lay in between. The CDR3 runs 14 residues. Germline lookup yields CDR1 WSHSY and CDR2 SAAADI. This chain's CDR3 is CASSEETGAYGYTF. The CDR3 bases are TGCGCCAGCAGCGAGGAGACGGGTGCCTATGGCTACACCTTC.

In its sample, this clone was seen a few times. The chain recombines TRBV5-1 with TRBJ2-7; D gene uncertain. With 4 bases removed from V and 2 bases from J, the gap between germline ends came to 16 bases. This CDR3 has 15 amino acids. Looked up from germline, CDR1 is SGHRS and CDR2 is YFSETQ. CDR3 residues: CASSPPTPPAYEQYF. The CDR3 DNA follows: TGCGCCAGCAGCCCCCCAACTCCTCCGGCCTACGAGCAGTACTTC. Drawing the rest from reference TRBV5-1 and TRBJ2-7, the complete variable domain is KAGVTQTPRYLIKTRGQQVTLSCSPISGHRSVSWYQQTPGQGLQFLFEYFSETQRNKGNFPGRFSGRQFSNSRSEMNVSTLELGDSALYLCASSPPTPPAYEQYFGPGTRLTVT.

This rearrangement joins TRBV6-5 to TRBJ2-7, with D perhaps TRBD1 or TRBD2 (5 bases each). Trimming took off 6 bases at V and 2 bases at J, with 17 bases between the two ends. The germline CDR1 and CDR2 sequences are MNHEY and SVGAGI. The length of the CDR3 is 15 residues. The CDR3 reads CASRISARGPYEQYF. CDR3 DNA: TGTGCCAGCAGAATTAGCGCGAGGGGTCCCTACGAGCAGTACTTC.

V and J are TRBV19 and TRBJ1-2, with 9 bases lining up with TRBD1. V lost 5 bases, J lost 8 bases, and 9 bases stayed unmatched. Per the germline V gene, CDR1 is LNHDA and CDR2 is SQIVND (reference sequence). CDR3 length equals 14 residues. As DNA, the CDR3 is TGTGCCAGTAGTCCCCCGGGACAGGGAGAAGGCTACACCTTC. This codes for CASSPPGQGEGYTF.

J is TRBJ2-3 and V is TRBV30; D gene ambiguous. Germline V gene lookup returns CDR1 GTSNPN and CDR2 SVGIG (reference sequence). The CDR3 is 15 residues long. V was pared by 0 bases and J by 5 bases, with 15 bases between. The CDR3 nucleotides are TGTGCCTGGAGTGTACAACTGGCCGGTCAAGATACGCAGTATTTT. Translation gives CAWSVQLAGQDTQYF.

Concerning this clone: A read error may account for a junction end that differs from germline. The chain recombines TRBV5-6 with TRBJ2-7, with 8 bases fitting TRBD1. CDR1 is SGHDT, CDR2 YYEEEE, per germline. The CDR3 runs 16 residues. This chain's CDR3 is CGSSLAGQGFGYEQYF. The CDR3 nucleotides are TGTGGCAGCAGCTTGGCTGGACAGGGTTTTGGATACGAGCAGTACTTC.

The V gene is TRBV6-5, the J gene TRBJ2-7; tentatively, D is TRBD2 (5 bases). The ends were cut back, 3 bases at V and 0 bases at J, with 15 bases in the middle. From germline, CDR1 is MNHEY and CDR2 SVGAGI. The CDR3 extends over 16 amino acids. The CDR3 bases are TGTGCCAGCAGTTATACTAGTCCTGGCAACTCCTACGAGCAGTACTTC. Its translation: CASSYTSPGNSYEQYF.

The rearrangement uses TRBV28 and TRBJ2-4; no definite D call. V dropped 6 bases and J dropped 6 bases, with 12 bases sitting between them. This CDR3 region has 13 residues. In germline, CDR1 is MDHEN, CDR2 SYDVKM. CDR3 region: CASRRKSRNIQYF. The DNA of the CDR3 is TGTGCCAGCAGGAGGAAATCAAGAAACATTCAGTACTTC. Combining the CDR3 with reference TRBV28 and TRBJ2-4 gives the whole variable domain DVKVTQSSRYLVKRTGEKVFLECVQDMDHENMFWYRQDPGLGLRLIYFSYDVKMKEKGDIPEGYSVSREKKERFSLILESASTNQTSMYLCASRRKSRNIQYFGAGTRLSVL.

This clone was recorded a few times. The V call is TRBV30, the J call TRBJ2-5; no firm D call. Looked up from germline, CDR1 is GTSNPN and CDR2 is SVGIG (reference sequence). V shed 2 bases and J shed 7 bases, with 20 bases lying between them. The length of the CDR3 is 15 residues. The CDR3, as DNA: TGTGCCTGGAGTCCCGGCCTTCTCCCCTGGGGGACCCAGTACTTC. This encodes CAWSPGLLPWGTQYF.

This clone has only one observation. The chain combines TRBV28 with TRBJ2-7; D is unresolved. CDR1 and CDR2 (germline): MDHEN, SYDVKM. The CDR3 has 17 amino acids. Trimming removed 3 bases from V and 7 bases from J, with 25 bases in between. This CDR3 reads CASSFSRRNSYEHEQYF. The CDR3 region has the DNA TGTGCCAGCAGTTTTAGCCGACGGAACTCCTACGAGCATGAGCAGTACTTC.

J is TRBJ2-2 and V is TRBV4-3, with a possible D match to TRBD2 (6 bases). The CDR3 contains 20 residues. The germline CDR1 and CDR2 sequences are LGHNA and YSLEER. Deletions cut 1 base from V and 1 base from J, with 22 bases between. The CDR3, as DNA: TGCGCCAGCAGCCAAGTTTTCCAATCCGTGGAGGGAGGGAACACCGGGGAGCTGTTTTTT. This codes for CASSQVFQSVEGGNTGELFF.

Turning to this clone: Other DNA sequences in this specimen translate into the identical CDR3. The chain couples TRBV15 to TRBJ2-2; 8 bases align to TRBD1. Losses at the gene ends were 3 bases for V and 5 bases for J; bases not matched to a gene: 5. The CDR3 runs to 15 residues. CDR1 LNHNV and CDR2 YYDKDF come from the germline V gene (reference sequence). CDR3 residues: CATSRGTGVTGELFF. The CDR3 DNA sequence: TGTGCCACCAGCAGGGGGACAGGAGTTACCGGGGAGCTGTTTTTT.

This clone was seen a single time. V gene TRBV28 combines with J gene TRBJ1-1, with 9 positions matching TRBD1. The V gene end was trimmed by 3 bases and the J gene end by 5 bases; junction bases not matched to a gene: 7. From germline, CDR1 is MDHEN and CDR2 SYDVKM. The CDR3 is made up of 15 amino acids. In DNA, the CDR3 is TGTGCCAGCAGTTTCGGAGGGACAGGGAGTACTGAAGCTTTCTTT. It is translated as CASSFGGTGSTEAFF.

The CDR3 nucleotides read TGTGCCAGCAGCCGACGGGTGGAGAACACTGAAGCTTTCTTT. Translated, it gives CASSRRVENTEAFF. The V and J genes are TRBV11-1 and TRBJ1-1; unclear D gene. The CDR3 is 14 amino acids. CDR1 and CDR2 (germline): SGHAT, FQDESV (reference sequence). The V end lost 5 bases, the J end lost 1 base, and 11 bases lay between the germline ends.